This T cell receptor (beta chain) emerged from a study of blood T cell repertoires in COVID-19. Study information: In each case, the material was cDNA or gDNA derived from T cells, B-cell-depleted T cells, or PBMCs.

Data came from immunoSEQ multiplex PCR; TCRdb stores just in-frame clones and leaves some out. The sample records some 200,000 clones, around 80% being singletons. The CDR3 runs to 15 residues. V was pared by 6 bases and J by 4 bases, with 10 bases of the junction left unmatched. In germline, CDR1 is KGHSH, CDR2 LQKENI. This clonotype was sampled from a human donor in a cohort sampled during active COVID-19. Input material: peripheral blood. The chain has TRBV18 and TRBJ1-1; 8 nucleotides align to TRBD1. CDR3 DNA sequence: TGTGCCAGCTCCCTAACCCAAGACAGGGGCACTGAAGCTTTCTTT. Amino acid sequence: CASSLTQDRGTEAFF.